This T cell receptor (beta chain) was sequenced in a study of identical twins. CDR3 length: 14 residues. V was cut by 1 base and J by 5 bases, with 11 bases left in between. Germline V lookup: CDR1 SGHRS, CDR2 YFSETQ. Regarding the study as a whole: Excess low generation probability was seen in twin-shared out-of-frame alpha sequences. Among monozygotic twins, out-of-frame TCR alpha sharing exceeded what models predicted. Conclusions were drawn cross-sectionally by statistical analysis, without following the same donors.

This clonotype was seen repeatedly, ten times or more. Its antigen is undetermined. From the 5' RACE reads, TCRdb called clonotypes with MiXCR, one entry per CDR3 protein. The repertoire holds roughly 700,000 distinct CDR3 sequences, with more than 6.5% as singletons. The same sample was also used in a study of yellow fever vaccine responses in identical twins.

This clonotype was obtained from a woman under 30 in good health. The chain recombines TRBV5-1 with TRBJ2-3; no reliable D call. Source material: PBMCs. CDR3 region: CASSLKVSGDTQYF. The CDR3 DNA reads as TGCGCCAGCAGCTTGAAAGTTTCCGGAGATACGCAGTATTTT.